The clone carrying this TCR beta chain was counted a single time. Antigen unknown. This PCR relied on a set of 60 Vbeta primers and 13 Jbeta primers. Assay used: immunoSEQ multiplex PCR; TCRdb lists only in-frame clones, some missing. The sample lists about 120,000 clones; over 70% were seen once. The data are from a study of cytomegalovirus exposure and HLA in healthy donors. Broader study findings: Several V segments, TRBV6-2 and TRBV6-3 among them, could not be told apart and were dropped. More clonal expansion characterized HLA-associated TCR beta chains than equally common others in a later analysis. The study designated 150 or so TCR beta chains cytomegalovirus-associated. The majority of CMV-associated TCR beta chains were reported as apparently HLA-restricted in a later analysis.

The CDR3 runs 11 residues. The germline V gene encodes CDR1 MDHEN and CDR2 SYDVKM. V shed 8 bases, J shed 10 bases, and the junction held 5 bases outside the gene matches. The chain employs TRBV28 and TRBJ2-4, with 7 bases lining up with TRBD2. The material sequenced was PBMCs. This receptor was identified in a woman aged 45-60 years in good health and CMV-seronegative. DNA of the CDR3: TGTGCCAGCGCGGGGGTTGGTATTCAGTACTTC. It encodes CASAGVGIQYF.